This T cell receptor beta chain was observed in a study of early T cells in non-severe SARS-CoV-2 infection. At the level of the study: Alpha and beta chains were unpaired, from unsorted whole-blood bulk RNA. The study's findings and limits: VDJdb matching, biased toward anti-spike CD8 responses, missed private and CD4 specificities.

As for this clonotype: What it binds is not known.

The V and J ends lost 4 bases and 1 base, in that order; junction bases with no gene match: 10. CDR1 is SGHNT, CDR2 YYREEE, per germline (reference sequence). This CDR3 region has 17 residues. Unique molecular identifiers (one per individual cDNA molecule) were attached. TCRdb reprocessed the 5' RACE reads via MiXCR and lists one record per CDR3 protein. The repertoire holds fewer than 65,000 distinct CDR3 sequences, with approximately 10% as singletons. The V call is TRBV5-4, the J call TRBJ2-2, with 7 bases fitting TRBD2. This clonotype originated in an adult who was a healthcare worker with PCR-confirmed SARS-CoV-2 infection or an uninfected control (not recorded which). Sequences were derived from whole blood, sampled at baseline. CDR3 nucleotides: TGTGCCAGCAGCCCCCGGACTAGAACGGGGAACACCGGGGAGCTGTTTTTT. Translating gives CASSPRTRTGNTGELFF.